The table lists the clone carrying this T cell receptor beta chain with a few counts. The CDR3 sequence is 15 residues long. V lost 5 bases to trimming and J lost 0 bases; unmatched junction nucleotides: 3. Germline V lookup: CDR1 LGHNA, CDR2 YSLEER. The data were obtained in a study of blood T cells in healthy people across ages. Next came a second PCR, run for roughly 6 to 11 cycles, which used a sample-barcoded 5' primer along with a J-beta primer mix. TCRdb re-analysed the 5' RACE reads in MiXCR, keeping a single row per CDR3 protein. The sample consists of some 760,000 distinct CDR3 sequences, roughly 25% of them appearing once. The same sample was also studied in work on T cells of mothers and their children. That source adds: Every microgram of extracted RNA entered cDNA synthesis, approximately 1.5 ug per 15 ul.

This receptor was identified in a boy younger than 18 in good health. The chain links TRBV4-3 to TRBJ2-3, with 9 positions matching TRBD1. Sequencing was carried out using blood. CDR3 sequence (DNA): TGCGCCAGCAGCGTGGACAGGGGAAGCACAGATACGCAGTATTTT. This translates into CASSVDRGSTDTQYF.